These T cell receptor beta chains were read from a single sample in a study of T cell repertoires in cytomegalovirus infection. TCRdb called the reads again in MiXCR, with one record for every CDR3 protein. The sample lists hundreds of thousands of distinct CDR3 sequences; around a sixth were seen once. Sequenced sample: PBMCs. These receptors were taken from a human donor in good health (CMV status not recorded). Some clones in this sample may be carry-over from other donors' samples. The CDR3 runs from the conserved cysteine through the conserved F or W. Each record gives: V gene, clone size, D gene, J gene, CDR3 DNA, CDR3 protein. D genes are given only for firm matches. Clone size appears in some rows only: once, few, many, or a class for an expanded clone.

V gene: TRBV7-9
clone size: few
D gene: NA
J gene: TRBJ2-7
CDR3 DNA: TGTGCCAGCAGCTTTTGGGACGTCTCCTACGAGCAGTACTTC
CDR3 protein: CASSFWDVSYEQYF

V gene: TRBV3-1
clone size: NA
D gene: NA
J gene: TRBJ2-2
CDR3 DNA: TGTGCCAGCAGCCAAGTAACTAGCTTCGCCGGGGAGCTGTTTTTT
CDR3 protein: CASSQVTSFAGELFF

V gene: TRBV6-5
clone size: NA
D gene: NA
J gene: TRBJ2-7
CDR3 DNA: TGTGCCAGCAGTTACTCTGGCCAGGTAAAGTACTTC
CDR3 protein: CASSYSGQVKYF

V gene: TRBV3-1
clone size: few
D gene: NA
J gene: TRBJ2-2
CDR3 DNA: TGTGCCAGCAGCCAACAATCAGGGCAGCTGTTTTTT
CDR3 protein: CASSQQSGQLFF

V gene: TRBV2
clone size: many
D gene: NA
J gene: TRBJ2-5
CDR3 DNA: TGTGCCAGCACAAGTACGGGAGAGACCCAGTACTTC
CDR3 protein: CASTSTGETQYF

V gene: TRBV20-1
clone size: few
D gene: NA
J gene: TRBJ1-3
CDR3 DNA: TGCAGTGCTCCCTCCGGAAACACCATATATTTT
CDR3 protein: CSAPSGNTIYF

V gene: TRBV7-2
clone size: few
D gene: TRBD2
J gene: TRBJ2-7
CDR3 DNA: TGTGCCAGCAGCCGTAGCGGGAGTGGGTCCTACGAGCAGTACTTC
CDR3 protein: CASSRSGSGSYEQYF

V gene: TRBV6-5
clone size: NA
D gene: NA
J gene: TRBJ1-1
CDR3 DNA: TGTGCCAGCAGTTACTCCATTTTGCGCGGGGGGGCGCGGAGCACTGAAGCTTTCTTT
CDR3 protein: CASSYSILRGGARSTEAFF

V gene: TRBV9
clone size: NA
D gene: NA
J gene: TRBJ2-3
CDR3 DNA: TGTGCCAGCAGCGTTAGGCTAGCTAGCACAGATACGCAGTATTTT
CDR3 protein: CASSVRLASTDTQYF

V gene: TRBV7-2
clone size: many
D gene: TRBD2
J gene: TRBJ2-4
CDR3 DNA: TGTGCCAGCAGCTTAGGGGCTAGCGGAGGCGGGGCCAAAAACATTCAGTACTTC
CDR3 protein: CASSLGASGGGAKNIQYF

V gene: TRBV7-2
clone size: few
D gene: TRBD2
J gene: TRBJ2-3
CDR3 DNA: TGTGCCAGCAGCTCAGGGACTAGTGAGTGGGGTACGCAGTATTTT
CDR3 protein: CASSSGTSEWGTQYF

V gene: TRBV7-2
clone size: few
D gene: TRBD1
J gene: TRBJ2-7
CDR3 DNA: TGTGCCAGCAGCTGGGACAGGGGTTCCTACGAGCAGTACTTC
CDR3 protein: CASSWDRGSYEQYF

V gene: TRBV5-1
clone size: many
D gene: TRBD2
J gene: TRBJ2-5
CDR3 DNA: TGCGCCAGCAGCCCAATACGGGGGGAAGAGACCCAGTACTTC
CDR3 protein: CASSPIRGEETQYF

V gene: TRBV12-3/TRBV12-4
clone size: NA
D gene: NA
J gene: TRBJ1-2
CDR3 DNA: TGTGCCAGCAGTTTAGCGGAGGAGGGCTACGCCTTC
CDR3 protein: CASSLAEEGYAF

V gene: TRBV7-6
clone size: many
D gene: TRBD1
J gene: TRBJ1-5
CDR3 DNA: TGTGCCAGCAGCCCGAGCAGGGGGCGCGGGCAGCCCCAGCATTTT
CDR3 protein: CASSPSRGRGQPQHF

V gene: TRBV11-2
clone size: few
D gene: NA
J gene: TRBJ2-3
CDR3 DNA: TGTGCCAGCAGCTCTCCGACCCCTCTGGGCACAGATACGCAGTATTTT
CDR3 protein: CASSSPTPLGTDTQYF

V gene: TRBV5-4
clone size: NA
D gene: NA
J gene: TRBJ2-1
CDR3 DNA: TGTGCCAGCGGCCCGGGGATCTCCTACAATGAGCAGTTCTTC
CDR3 protein: CASGPGISYNEQFF

V gene: TRBV29-1
clone size: NA
D gene: NA
J gene: TRBJ2-1
CDR3 DNA: TGCAGCGCGTCGGACAGCCTGAGGGATGAGCAGTTCTTC
CDR3 protein: CSASDSLRDEQFF

V gene: TRBV11-2
clone size: NA
D gene: NA
J gene: TRBJ1-3
CDR3 DNA: TGTGCCAGCAGCTCACTCACAGGGAGGACTGGAAACACCATATATTTT
CDR3 protein: CASSSLTGRTGNTIYF

V gene: TRBV30
clone size: NA
D gene: TRBD2
J gene: TRBJ2-3
CDR3 DNA: TGTGCCTGGACTAGCGGTAGCACAGATACGCAGTATTTT
CDR3 protein: CAWTSGSTDTQYF

V gene: TRBV2
clone size: few
D gene: NA
J gene: TRBJ2-6
CDR3 DNA: TGTGCCAGCCGAGGCAGGGCACGCTCTGGGGCCAACGTCCTGACTTTC
CDR3 protein: CASRGRARSGANVLTF

V gene: TRBV7-2
clone size: many
D gene: TRBD1
J gene: TRBJ2-5
CDR3 DNA: TGTGCCAGCAGCTTAGCCCCGGGACAGCCAGAGACCCAGTACTTC
CDR3 protein: CASSLAPGQPETQYF